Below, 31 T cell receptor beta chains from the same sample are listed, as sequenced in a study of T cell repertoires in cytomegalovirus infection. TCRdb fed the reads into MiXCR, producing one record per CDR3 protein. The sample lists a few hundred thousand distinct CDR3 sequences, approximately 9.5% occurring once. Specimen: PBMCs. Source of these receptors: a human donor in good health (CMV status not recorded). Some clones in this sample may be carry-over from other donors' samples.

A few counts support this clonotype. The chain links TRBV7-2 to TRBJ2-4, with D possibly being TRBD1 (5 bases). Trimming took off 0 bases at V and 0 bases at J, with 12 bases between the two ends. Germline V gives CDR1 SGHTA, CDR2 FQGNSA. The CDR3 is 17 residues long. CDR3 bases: TGTGCCAGCAGCTTAGCGCTAGGGGCACTAGCCAAAAACATTCAGTACTTC. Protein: CASSLALGALAKNIQYF.

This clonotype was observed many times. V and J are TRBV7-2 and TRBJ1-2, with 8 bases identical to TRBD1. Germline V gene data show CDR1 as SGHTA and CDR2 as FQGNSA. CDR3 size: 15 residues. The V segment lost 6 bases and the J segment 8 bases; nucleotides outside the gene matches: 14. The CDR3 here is CASRTTSQGAKGYTF. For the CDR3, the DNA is TGTGCCAGCAGAACCACCTCTCAGGGGGCTAAGGGCTACACCTTC.

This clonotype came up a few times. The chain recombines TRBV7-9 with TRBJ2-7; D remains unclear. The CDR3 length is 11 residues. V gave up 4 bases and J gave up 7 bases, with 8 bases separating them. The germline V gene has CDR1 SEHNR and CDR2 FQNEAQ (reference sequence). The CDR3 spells CASSYPGEQYF. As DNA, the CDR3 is TGTGCCAGCAGCTACCCCGGGGAGCAGTACTTC.

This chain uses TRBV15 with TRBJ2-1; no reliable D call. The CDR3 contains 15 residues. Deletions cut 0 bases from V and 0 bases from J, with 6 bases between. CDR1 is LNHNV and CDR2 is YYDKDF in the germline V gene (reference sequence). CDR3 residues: CATSREAVSYNEQFF. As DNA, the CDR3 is TGTGCCACCAGCAGAGAGGCGGTCTCCTACAATGAGCAGTTCTTC.

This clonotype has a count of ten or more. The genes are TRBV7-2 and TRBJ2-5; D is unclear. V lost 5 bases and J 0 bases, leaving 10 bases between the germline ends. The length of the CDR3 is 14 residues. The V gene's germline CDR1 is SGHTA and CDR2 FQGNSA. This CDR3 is CASSPPWNQETQYF. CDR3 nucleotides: TGTGCCAGCAGCCCCCCCTGGAACCAAGAGACCCAGTACTTC.

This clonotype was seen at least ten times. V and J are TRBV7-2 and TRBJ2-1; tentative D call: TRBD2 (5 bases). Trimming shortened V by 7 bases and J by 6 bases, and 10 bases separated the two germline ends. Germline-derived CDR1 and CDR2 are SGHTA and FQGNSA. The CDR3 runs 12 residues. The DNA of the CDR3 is TGTGCCAGCAAACGGGGAATCAATGAGCAGTTCTTC. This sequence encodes CASKRGINEQFF. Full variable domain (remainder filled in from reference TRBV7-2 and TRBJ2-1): GAGVSQSPSNKVTEKGKDVELRCDPISGHTALYWYRQSLGQGLEFLIYFQGNSAPDKSGLPSDRFSAERTGGSVSTLTIQRTQQEDSAVYLCASKRGINEQFFGPGTRLTVL.

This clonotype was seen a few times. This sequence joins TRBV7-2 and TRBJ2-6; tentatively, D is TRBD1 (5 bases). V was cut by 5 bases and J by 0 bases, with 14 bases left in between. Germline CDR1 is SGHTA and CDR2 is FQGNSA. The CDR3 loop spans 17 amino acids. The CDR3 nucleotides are TGTGCCAGCAGCCTAGGGGTTCGGGCCTCTGGGGCCAACGTCCTGACTTTC. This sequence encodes CASSLGVRASGANVLTF. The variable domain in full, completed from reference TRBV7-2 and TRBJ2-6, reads GAGVSQSPSNKVTEKGKDVELRCDPISGHTALYWYRQSLGQGLEFLIYFQGNSAPDKSGLPSDRFSAERTGGSVSTLTIQRTQQEDSAVYLCASSLGVRASGANVLTFGAGSRLTVL.

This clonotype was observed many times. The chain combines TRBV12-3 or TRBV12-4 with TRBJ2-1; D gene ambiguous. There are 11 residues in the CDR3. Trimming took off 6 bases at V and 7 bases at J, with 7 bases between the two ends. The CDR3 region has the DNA TGTGCCAGCAGCCTGGTGAATGAGCAGTTCTTC. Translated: CASSLVNEQFF.

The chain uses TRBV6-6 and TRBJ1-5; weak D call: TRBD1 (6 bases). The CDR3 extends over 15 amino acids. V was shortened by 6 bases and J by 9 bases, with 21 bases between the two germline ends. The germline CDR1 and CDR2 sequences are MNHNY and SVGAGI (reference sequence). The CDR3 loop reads CASRQGMGGQAPQHF. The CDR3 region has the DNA TGTGCCAGCAGGCAGGGTATGGGGGGGCAAGCGCCCCAGCATTTT.

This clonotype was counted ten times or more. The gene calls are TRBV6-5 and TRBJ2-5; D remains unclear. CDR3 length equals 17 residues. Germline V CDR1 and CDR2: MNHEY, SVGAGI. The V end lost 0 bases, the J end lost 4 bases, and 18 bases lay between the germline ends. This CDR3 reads CASSYSHYDNFRETQYF. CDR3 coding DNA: TGTGCCAGCAGTTACTCCCATTATGACAACTTTCGAGAGACCCAGTACTTC.

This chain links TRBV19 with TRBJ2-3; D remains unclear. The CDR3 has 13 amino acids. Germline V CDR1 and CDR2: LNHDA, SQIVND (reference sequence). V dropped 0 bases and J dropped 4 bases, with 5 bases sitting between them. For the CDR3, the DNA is TGTGCCAGTAGTATAGAACTTCCAGATACGCAGTATTTT. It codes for CASSIELPDTQYF.

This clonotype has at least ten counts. Here the CDR3 reads CASRQGYGYTF. CDR3 DNA: TGTGCCAGCAGACAGGGCTATGGCTACACCTTC. The chain recombines TRBV28 with TRBJ1-2; TRBD1 is a possible D gene (6 bases). Per germline, CDR1 MDHEN and CDR2 SYDVKM. V was pared by 6 bases and J by 4 bases, with 6 bases between. The CDR3 has 11 amino acids.

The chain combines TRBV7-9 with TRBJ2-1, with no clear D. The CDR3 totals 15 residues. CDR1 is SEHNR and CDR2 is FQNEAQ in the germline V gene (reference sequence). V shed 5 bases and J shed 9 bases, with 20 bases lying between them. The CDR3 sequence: CASSPLAAVPPEQFF. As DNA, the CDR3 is TGTGCCAGCAGCCCCTTGGCGGCAGTACCACCTGAGCAGTTCTTC.

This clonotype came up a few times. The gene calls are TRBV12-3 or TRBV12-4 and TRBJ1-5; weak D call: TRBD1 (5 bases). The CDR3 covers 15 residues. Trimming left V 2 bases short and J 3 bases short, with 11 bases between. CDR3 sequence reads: CASSLLRGANQPQHF. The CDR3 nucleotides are TGTGCCAGCAGTTTACTGCGAGGGGCCAATCAGCCCCAGCATTTT.

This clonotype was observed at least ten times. The CDR3 DNA reads TGTGCCAGCAGCTTACAAGGGACAGGGTCTGGAAACACCATATATTTT. It yields the protein CASSLQGTGSGNTIYF. The rearrangement uses TRBV7-2 and TRBJ1-3, with 9 bases aligning to TRBD1. The CDR3 length is 16 residues. CDR1 and CDR2 (germline): SGHTA, FQGNSA. Losses at the gene ends were 2 bases for V and 1 base for J; bases not matched to a gene: 3.

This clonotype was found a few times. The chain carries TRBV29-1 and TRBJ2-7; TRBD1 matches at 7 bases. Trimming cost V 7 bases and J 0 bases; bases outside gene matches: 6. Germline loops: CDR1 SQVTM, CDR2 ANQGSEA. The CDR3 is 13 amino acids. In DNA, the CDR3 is TGCAGCGCCGAGGACAGGAGCTCCTACGAGCAGTACTTC. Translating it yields CSAEDRSSYEQYF.

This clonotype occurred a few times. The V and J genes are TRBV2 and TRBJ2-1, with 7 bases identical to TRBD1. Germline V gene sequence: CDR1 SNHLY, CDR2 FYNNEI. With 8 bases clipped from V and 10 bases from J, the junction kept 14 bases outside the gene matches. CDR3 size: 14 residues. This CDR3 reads CASLSAGTVEEQFF. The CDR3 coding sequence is TGTGCCAGCTTGTCCGCCGGGACAGTAGAAGAGCAGTTCTTC.

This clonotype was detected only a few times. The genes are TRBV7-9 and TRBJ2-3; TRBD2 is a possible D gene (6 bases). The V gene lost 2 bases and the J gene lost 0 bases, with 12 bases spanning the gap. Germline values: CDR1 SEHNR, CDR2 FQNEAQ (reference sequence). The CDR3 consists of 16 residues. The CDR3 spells CASSLSPGLSTDTQYF. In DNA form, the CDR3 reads TGTGCCAGCAGCTTATCTCCGGGACTGAGCACAGATACGCAGTATTTT.

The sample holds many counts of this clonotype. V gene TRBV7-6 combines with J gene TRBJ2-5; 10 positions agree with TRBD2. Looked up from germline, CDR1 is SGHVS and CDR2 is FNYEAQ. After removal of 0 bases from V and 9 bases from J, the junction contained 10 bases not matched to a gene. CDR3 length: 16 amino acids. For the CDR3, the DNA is TGTGCCAGCAGCTTAGCCACTAGCGGGATACCTCATGCCCAGTACTTC. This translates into CASSLATSGIPHAQYF. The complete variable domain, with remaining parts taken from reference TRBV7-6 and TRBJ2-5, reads GAGVSQSPRYKVTKRGQDVALRCDPISGHVSLYWYRQALGQGPEFLTYFNYEAQQDKSGLPNDRFSAERPEGSISTLTIQRTEQRDSAMYRCASSLATSGIPHAQYFGPGTRLLVL.

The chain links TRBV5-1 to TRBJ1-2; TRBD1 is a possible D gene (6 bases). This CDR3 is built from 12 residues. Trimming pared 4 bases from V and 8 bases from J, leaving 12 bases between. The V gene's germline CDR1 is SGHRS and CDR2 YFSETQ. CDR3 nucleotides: TGCGCCAGCAGCGCGGACAGTGGCGGCTACACCTTC. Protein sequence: CASSADSGGYTF.

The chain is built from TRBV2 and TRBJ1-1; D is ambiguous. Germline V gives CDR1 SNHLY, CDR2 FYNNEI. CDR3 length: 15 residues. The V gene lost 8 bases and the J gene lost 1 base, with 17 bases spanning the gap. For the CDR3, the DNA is TGTGCCAGCCTCCCCTGGACGAATCAGAACACTGAAGCTTTCTTT. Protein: CASLPWTNQNTEAFF.

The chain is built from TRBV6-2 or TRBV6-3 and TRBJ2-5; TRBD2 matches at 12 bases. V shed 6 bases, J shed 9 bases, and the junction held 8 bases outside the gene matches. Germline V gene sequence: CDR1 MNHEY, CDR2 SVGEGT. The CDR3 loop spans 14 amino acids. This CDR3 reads CASRLAGGPDAQYF. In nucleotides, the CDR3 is TGTGCCAGCAGACTAGCGGGGGGACCGGATGCCCAGTACTTC.

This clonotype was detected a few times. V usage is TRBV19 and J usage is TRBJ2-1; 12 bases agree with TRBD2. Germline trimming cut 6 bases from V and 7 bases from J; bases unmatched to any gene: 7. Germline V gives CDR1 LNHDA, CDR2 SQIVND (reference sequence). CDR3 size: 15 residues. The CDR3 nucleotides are TGTGCCAGTAGGAGACTAGCGGGAGTATGGAATGAGCAGTTCTTC. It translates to CASRRLAGVWNEQFF.

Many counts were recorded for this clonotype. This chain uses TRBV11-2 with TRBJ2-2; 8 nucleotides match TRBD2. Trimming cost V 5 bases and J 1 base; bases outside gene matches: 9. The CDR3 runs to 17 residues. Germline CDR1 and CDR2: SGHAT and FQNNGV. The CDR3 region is CASSPRNSGMNTGELFF. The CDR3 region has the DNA TGTGCCAGCAGCCCTCGGAATAGCGGGATGAACACCGGGGAGCTGTTTTTT.

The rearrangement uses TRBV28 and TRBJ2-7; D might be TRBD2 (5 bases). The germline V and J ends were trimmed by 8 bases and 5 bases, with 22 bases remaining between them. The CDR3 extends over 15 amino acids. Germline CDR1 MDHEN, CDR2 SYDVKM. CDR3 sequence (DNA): TGTGCCAGCGCTTCCCCCGGGCGGGCCTTGAACGAGCAGTACTTC. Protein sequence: CASASPGRALNEQYF.

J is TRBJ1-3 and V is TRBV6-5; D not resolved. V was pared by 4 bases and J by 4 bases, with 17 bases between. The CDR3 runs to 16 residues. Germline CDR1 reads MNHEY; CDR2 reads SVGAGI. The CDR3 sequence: CASSSPRTPRGNTIYF. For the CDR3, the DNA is TGTGCCAGCAGTTCCCCACGGACCCCCAGAGGAAACACCATATATTTT.

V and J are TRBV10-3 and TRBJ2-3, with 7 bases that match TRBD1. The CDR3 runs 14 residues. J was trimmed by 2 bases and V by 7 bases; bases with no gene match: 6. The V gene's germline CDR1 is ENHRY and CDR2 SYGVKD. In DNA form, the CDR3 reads TGTGCCATCACTAGGGGACAGTTCACAGATACGCAGTATTTT. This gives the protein CAITRGQFTDTQYF.

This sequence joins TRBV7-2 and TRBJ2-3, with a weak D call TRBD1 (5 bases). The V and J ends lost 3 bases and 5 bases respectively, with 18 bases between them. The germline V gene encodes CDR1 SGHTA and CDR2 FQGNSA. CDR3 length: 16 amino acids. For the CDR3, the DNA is TGTGCCAGCAGCTTTTTAAGGGGCGGAGACAAAGATACGCAGTATTTT. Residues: CASSFLRGGDKDTQYF.

CDR3 bases: TGTGCTACTTCAGCTATTCCCGGAAACACCATATATTTT. Translated: CATSAIPGNTIYF. The gene calls are TRBV7-2 and TRBJ1-3; D remains ambiguous. The germline V gene has CDR1 SGHTA and CDR2 FQGNSA. The CDR3 is 13 residues long.

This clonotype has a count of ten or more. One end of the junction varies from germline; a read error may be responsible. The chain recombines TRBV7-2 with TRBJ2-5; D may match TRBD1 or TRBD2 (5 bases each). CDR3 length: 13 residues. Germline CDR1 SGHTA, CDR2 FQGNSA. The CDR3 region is CASTLAGTETQYF. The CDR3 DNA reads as TGTGCCAGCACCTTAGCAGGGACAGAGACCCAGTACTTC.

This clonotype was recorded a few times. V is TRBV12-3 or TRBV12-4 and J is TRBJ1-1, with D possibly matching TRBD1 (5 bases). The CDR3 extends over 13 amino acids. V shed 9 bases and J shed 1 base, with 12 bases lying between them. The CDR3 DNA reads TGTGCCAGTATGTGGACACAGAACACTGAAGCTTTCTTT. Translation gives CASMWTQNTEAFF.